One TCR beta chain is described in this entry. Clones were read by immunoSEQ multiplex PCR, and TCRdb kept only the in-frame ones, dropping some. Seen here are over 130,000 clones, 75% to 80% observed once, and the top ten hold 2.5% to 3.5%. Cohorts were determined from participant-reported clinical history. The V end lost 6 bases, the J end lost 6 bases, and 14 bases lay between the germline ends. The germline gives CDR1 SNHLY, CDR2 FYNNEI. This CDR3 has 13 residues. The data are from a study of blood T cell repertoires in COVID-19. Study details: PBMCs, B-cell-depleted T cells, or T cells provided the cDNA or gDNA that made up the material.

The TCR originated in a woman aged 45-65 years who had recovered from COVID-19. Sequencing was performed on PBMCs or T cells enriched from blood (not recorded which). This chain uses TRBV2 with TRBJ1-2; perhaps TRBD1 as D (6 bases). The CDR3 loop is CASRPRAGDGYTF. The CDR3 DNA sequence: TGTGCCAGCAGGCCCCGGGCAGGGGATGGCTACACCTTC.